This TCR beta chain emerged from a study of CD8 T cells in ankylosing spondylitis. Study results and caveats: What seemed typical of ankylosing spondylitis blood was a TCR beta motif built from fewer than ten highly homologous variants. Significant enrichment of disease-linked clones was reportedly seen in matched ankylosing spondylitis synovial fluid.

This clonotype was seen ten or more times. Antigen unknown. TCRdb recomputed calls from the 5' RACE reads with MiXCR, one row per CDR3 protein. This sample has fewer than 250,000 distinct CDR3 sequences, with approximately 10% found just once. This clonotype originated in a male donor with ankylosing spondylitis or in good health (not recorded which). Material for sequencing was blood, either unsorted or a sorted T cell fraction (not recorded which).

CDR3 sequence (DNA): TGCGCCAGCAGCTTCCATGTTCGGGCGGGAGGGAATTACGAGCAGTACTTC. Its translation: CASSFHVRAGGNYEQYF. This chain uses TRBV5-1 with TRBJ2-7, with 9 nucleotides matching TRBD2. CDR1 and CDR2 from the germline V gene are SGHRS and YFSETQ. The V segment lost 2 bases and the J segment 4 bases; nucleotides outside the gene matches: 13. The CDR3 length is 17 residues.